This T cell receptor (beta chain) was sequenced during a study of shared clonotypes between healthy human individuals. Overall study findings and caveats: The expectation was that sequencing depth would affect clonotype sharing among donors.

CDR3 length equals 16 residues. With regard to this clone: The antigen remains undetermined.

Data came from immunoSEQ multiplex PCR; TCRdb stores just in-frame clones and leaves some out. The sample lists under 600,000 clones, roughly 97% occurring once. The clonotype comes from a woman in her thirties in good health. This chain connects TRBV21-1 to TRBJ2-7; the D segment call TRBD2 is taken from the table without a DNA check. TRBV21-1 is marked as a pseudogene. The material sequenced was naive CD4+ T cells sorted from blood. Subset indicated: CD45RA+ positively selected. In DNA form, the CDR3 reads TGTGCCAGCAGCAAAAGCGGGGATATTAGCGGGAGCGAGCAGTACTTC. Translated, it gives CASSKSGDISGSEQYF.